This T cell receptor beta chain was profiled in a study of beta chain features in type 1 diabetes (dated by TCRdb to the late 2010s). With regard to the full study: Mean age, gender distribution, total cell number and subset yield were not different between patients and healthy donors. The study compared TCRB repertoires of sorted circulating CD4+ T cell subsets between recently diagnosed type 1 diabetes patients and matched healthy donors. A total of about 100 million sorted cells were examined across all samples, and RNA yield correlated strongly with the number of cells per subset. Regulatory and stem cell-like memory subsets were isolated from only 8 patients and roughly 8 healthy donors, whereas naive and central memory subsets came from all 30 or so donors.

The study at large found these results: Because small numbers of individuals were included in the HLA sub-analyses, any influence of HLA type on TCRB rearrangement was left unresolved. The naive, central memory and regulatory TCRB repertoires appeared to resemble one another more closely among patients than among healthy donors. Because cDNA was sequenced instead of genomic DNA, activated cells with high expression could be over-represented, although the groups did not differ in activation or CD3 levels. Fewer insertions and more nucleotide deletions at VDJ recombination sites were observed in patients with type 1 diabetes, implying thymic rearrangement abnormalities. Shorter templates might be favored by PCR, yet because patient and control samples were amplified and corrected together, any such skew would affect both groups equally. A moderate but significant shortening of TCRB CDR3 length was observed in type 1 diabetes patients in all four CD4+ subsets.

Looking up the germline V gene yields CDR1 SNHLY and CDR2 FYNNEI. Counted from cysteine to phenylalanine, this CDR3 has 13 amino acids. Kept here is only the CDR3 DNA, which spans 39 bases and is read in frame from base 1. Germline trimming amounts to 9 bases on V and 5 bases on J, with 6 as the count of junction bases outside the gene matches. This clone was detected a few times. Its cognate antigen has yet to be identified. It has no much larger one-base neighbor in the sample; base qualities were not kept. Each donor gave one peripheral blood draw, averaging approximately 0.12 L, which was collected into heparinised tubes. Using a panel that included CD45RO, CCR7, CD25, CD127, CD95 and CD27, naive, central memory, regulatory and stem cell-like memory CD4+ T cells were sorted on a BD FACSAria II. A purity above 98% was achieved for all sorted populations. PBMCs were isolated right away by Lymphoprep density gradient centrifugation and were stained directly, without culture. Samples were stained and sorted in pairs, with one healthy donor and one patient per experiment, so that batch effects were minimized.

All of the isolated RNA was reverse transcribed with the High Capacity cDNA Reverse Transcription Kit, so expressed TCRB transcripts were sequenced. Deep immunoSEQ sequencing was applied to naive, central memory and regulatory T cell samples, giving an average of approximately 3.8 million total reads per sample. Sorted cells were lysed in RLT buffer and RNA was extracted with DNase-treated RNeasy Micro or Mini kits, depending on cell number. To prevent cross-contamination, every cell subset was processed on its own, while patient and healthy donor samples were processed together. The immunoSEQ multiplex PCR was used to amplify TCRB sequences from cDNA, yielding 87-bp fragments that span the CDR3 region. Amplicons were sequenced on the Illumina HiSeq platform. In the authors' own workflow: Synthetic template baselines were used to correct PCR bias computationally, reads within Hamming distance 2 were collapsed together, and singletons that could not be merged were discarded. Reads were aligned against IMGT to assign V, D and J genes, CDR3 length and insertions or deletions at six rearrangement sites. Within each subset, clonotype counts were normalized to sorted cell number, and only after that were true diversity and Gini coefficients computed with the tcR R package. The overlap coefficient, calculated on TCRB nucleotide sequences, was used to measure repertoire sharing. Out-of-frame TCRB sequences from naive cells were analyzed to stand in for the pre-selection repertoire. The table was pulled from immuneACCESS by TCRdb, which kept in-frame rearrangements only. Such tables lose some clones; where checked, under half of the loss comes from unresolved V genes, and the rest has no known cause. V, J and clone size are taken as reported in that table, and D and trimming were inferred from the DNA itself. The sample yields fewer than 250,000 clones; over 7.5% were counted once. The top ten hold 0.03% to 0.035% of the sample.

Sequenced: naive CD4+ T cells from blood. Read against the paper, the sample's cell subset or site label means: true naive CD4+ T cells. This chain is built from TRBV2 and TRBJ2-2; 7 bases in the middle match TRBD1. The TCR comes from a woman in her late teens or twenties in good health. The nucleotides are TGTGCCAGGAACCGACAGGGAACCGGGGAGCTGTTTTTT. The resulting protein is CARNRQGTGELFF.